The present T cell receptor beta chain was sequenced within a study of blood T cell repertoires in COVID-19. TCRdb's table, derived via immunoSEQ multiplex PCR, lists solely in-frame clones and lacks some. The sample holds 90,000 to 120,000 clones, 84% seen once. CDR3 length equals 18 residues. V was pared by 4 bases and J by 0 bases, with 8 bases of the junction left unmatched. From germline, CDR1 is MGHDK and CDR2 SYGVNS. This TCR was recovered from a man aged 55 to 70 with acute or convalescent COVID-19. The sequenced sample consisted of peripheral blood. This chain uses TRBV25-1 with TRBJ2-1; 11 nucleotides agree with TRBD2. The CDR3: CASSAGLAGGGSYNEQFF. CDR3 nucleotide sequence: TGTGCCAGCAGTGCCGGTCTAGCGGGAGGAGGCTCCTACAATGAGCAGTTCTTC.